Listed below are T cell receptor beta chains from one sample, sequenced in a study of cytomegalovirus exposure and HLA in healthy donors. The protocol was immunoSEQ multiplex PCR, while the TCRdb copy is restricted to in-frame clones and leaves out a portion. This sample has about 200,000 clones, with around 84% found just once. The specimen sequenced was PBMCs. The receptors shown here come from a woman aged 18-29 years in good health and CMV-seronegative. The conserved cysteine and the conserved F or W are not part of the CDR3 here. Each record gives: CDR3 length, V gene, CDR3 protein.

>14|TRBV19
ASSILAGSSYNEQF
>16|TRBV9
ASSFSPGLAGVPYEQY
>13|TRBV19
ASSWGGEMNTEAF
>13|TRBV7-9
ASSSYRDSYNEQF
>14|TRBV9
ASSVGRALGANVLT
>14|TRBV10-2
ASLAPGTGDTDTQY
>13|TRBV29-1
SVDPGDLRKTEAF
>19|TRBV2
ASMPGTSGRSPYRNTGELF
>13|TRBV10-1
ASPIRDRVYNEQF
>14|TRBV4-3
ASSQNPQPSYNEQF
>11|TRBV27
ASSLTGGPKQF
>14|TRBV19
ASSIDRTGSNYGYT
>11|TRBV4-3
ASSQASDNEQF
>13|TRBV27
ASSRRGTSDYEQY
>12|TRBV7-2
ASSADSAKDTQY
>12|TRBV12-5
ASVPGLSNQPQH
>12|TRBV7-2
ASSAGLAGETQY
>16|TRBV7-9
ASSSRVARGLSTDTQY